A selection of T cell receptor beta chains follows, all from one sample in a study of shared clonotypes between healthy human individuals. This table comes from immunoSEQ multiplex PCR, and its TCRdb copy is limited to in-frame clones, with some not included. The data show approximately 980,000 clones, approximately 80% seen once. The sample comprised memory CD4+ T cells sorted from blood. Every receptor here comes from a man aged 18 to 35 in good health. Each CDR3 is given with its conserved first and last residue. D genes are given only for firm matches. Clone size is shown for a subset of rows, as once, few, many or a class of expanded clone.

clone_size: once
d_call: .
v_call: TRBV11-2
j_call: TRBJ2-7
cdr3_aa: CASSLAGAREQYF
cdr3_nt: TGTGCCAGCAGCTTAGCGGGGGCTCGGGAGCAGTACTTC

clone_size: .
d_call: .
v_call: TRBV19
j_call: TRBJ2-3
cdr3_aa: CASSTPREGPRDTQYF
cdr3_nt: TGTGCCAGTAGTACCCCTCGTGAGGGACCAAGGGATACGCAGTATTTT

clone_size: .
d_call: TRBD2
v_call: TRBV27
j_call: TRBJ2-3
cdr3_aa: CASSPEGLAVDTQYF
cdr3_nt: TGTGCCAGCAGTCCAGAGGGACTAGCGGTAGATACGCAGTATTTT

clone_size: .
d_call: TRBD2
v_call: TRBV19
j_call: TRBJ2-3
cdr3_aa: CASSYRSGTSGASTDTQYF
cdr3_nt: TGTGCCAGTAGTTACCGGTCCGGGACTAGCGGGGCTAGCACAGATACGCAGTATTTT

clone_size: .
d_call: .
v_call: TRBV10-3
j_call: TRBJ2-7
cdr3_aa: CAIRTTYEQYF
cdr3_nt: TGTGCCATCAGGACGACCTACGAGCAGTACTTC

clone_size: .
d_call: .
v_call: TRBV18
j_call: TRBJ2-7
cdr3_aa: CASSPPYASYEQYF
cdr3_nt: TGTGCCAGCTCACCACCCTACGCATCCTACGAGCAGTACTTC

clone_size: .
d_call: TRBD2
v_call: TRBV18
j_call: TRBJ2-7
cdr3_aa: CASSPVAGGIYEQYF
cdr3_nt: TGTGCCAGCTCACCTGTAGCGGGAGGGATCTACGAGCAGTACTTC

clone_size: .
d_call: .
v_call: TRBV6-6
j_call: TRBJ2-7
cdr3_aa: CASATQGTLSYEQYF
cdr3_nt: TGTGCCAGCGCAACCCAAGGGACACTCTCCTACGAGCAGTACTTC

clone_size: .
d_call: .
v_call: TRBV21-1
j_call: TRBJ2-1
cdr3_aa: CASSFGTSGRSSYNEQFF
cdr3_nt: TGTGCCAGCAGCTTTGGGACTAGCGGGAGGAGCTCCTACAATGAGCAGTTCTTC

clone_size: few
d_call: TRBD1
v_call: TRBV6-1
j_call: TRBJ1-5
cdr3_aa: CASSGLRGKQGVGPQHF
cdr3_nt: TGTGCCAGCAGTGGCCTTAGGGGCAAACAGGGGGTCGGGCCCCAGCATTTT

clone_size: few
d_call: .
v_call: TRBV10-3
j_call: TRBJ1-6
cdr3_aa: CAISEDRTSPLHF
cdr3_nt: TGTGCCATCAGTGAGGACAGGACTTCACCCCTCCACTTT

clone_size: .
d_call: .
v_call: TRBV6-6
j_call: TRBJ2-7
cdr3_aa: CASSYGSGASYEQYF
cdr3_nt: TGTGCCAGCAGTTACGGGTCGGGTGCCTCCTACGAGCAGTACTTC

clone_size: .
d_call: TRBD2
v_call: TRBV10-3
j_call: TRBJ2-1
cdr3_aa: CATQNSGPLYNEQFF
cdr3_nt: TGTGCCACTCAAAATAGCGGGCCCCTCTACAATGAGCAGTTCTTC

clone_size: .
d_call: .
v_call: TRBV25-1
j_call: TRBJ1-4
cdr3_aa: CASSERVGQGEKLFF
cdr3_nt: TGTGCCAGCAGTGAAAGGGTGGGCCAAGGGGAAAAACTGTTTTTT

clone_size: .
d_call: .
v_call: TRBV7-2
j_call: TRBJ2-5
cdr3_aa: CASNIGVAVAQYF
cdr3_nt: TGTGCCAGCAACATCGGGGTAGCGGTGGCCCAGTACTTC

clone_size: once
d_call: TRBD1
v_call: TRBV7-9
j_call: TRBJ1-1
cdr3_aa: CASSFGQAYTEAFF
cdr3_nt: TGTGCCAGCAGCTTTGGACAGGCATACACTGAAGCTTTCTTT

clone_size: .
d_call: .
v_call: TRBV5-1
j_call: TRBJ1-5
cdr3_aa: CASSPTGLSNQPQHF
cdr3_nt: TGCGCCAGCAGCCCCACAGGATTAAGCAATCAGCCCCAGCATTTT

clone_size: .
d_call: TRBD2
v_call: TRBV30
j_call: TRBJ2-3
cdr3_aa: CAWSVVAGSTDTQYF
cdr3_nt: TGTGCCTGGAGTGTAGTAGCGGGAAGCACAGATACGCAGTATTTT

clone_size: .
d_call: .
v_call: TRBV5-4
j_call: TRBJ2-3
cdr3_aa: CASSLSLDGDTQYF
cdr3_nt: TGTGCCAGCAGCTTGTCCCTTGACGGAGATACGCAGTATTTT

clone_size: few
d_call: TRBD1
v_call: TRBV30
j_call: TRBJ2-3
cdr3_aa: CAWEEGAGADTQYF
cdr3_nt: TGTGCCTGGGAAGAGGGGGCAGGCGCAGATACGCAGTATTTT

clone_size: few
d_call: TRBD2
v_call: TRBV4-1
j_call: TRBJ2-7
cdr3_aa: CASSRSGEREAYEQYF
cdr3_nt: TGCGCCAGCAGCCGGTCTGGGGAGCGGGAGGCGTACGAGCAGTACTTC

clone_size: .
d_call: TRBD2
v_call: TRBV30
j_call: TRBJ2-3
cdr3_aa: CAWSSGTPTDTQYF
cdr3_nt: TGTGCCTGGAGTAGCGGGACCCCAACAGATACGCAGTATTTT

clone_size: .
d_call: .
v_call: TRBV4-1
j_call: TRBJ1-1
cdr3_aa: CASSQASRQALSEAFF
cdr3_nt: TGCGCCAGCAGCCAGGCTAGTCGACAGGCCCTGAGCGAAGCTTTCTTT

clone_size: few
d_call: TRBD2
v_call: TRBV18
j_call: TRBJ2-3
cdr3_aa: CASSPAGGQDTQYF
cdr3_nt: TGTGCCAGCTCACCAGCGGGGGGGCAGGATACGCAGTATTTT

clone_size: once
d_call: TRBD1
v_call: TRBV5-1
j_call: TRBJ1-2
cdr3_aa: CASSQAGTGHAYGYTF
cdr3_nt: TGCGCCAGCAGCCAAGCCGGGACAGGCCATGCCTATGGCTACACCTTC

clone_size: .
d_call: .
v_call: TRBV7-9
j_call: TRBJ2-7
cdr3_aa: CASSLLTAGPYEQYF
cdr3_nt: TGTGCCAGCAGCTTACTGACAGCAGGACCGTACGAGCAGTACTTC

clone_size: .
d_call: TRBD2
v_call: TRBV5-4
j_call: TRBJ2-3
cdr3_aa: CASSLGGAGAPSTDTQYF
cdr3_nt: TGTGCCAGCAGCCTAGGGGGAGCGGGGGCTCCAAGCACAGATACGCAGTATTTT

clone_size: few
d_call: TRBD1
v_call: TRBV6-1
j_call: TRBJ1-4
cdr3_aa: CASRDRVYEKLFF
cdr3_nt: TGTGCCAGCAGGGACAGGGTCTATGAAAAACTGTTTTTT

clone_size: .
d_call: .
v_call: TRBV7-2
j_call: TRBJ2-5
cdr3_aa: CASSSDGQNQETQYF
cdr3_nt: TGTGCCAGCAGCTCAGACGGACAGAATCAAGAGACCCAGTACTTC

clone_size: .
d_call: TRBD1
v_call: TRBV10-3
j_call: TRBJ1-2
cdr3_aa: CAIYGQGNDYGYTF
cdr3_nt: TGTGCCATCTATGGACAGGGGAACGACTATGGCTACACCTTC

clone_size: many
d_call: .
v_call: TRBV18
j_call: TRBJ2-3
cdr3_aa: CASSPGLDTQYF
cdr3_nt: TGTGCCAGCTCACCGGGCCTAGATACGCAGTATTTT

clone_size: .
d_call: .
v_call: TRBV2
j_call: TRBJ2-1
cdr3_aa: CASSESGRRVNEQFF
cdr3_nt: TGTGCCAGCAGTGAATCAGGACGCCGGGTAAATGAGCAGTTCTTC

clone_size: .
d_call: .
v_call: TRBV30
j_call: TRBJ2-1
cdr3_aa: CAWSVLLYNEQFF
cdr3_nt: TGTGCCTGGAGTGTACTTCTATACAATGAGCAGTTCTTC

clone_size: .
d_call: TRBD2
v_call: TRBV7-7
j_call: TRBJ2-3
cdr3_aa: CASSPGLGRTDTQYF
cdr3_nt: TGTGCTAGCAGCCCGGGACTAGGTCGCACAGATACGCAGTATTTT

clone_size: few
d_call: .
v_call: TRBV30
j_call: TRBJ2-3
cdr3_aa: CAGTTQSTDTQYF
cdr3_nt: TGTGCTGGAACCACCCAAAGCACAGATACGCAGTATTTT

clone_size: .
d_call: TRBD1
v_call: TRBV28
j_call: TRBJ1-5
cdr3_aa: CASSRLGTGPNQPQHF
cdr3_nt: TGTGCCAGCAGCCGCCTCGGGACAGGGCCTAATCAGCCCCAGCATTTT

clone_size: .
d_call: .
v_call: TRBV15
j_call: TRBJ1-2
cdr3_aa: CATSRSVGTSNYGYTF
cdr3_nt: TGTGCCACCAGCAGAAGTGTGGGGACCTCTAACTATGGCTACACCTTC

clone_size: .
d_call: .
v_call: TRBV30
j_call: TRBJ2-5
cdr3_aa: CAWSVWDKYQETQYF
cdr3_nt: TGTGCCTGGAGTGTCTGGGATAAGTACCAAGAGACCCAGTACTTC

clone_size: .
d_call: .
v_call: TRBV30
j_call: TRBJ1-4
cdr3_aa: CAWSFQGEKLFF
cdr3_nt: TGTGCCTGGAGTTTCCAGGGCGAAAAACTGTTTTTT

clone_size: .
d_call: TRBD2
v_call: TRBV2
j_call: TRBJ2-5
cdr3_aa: CASSSLGSGGQETQYF
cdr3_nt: TGTGCCAGCAGTTCCCTAGGTAGCGGGGGCCAAGAGACCCAGTACTTC

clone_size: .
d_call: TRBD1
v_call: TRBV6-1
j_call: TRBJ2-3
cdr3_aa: CASWTGFTDTQYF
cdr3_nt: TGTGCCAGCTGGACAGGGTTCACAGATACGCAGTATTTT

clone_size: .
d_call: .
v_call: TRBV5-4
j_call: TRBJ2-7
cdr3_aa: CASSLGPGSYEQYF
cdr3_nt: TGTGCCAGCAGCTTGGGTCCGGGGTCCTACGAGCAGTACTTC

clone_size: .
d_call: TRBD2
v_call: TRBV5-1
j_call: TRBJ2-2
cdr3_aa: CASSLGLAAQWATGELFF
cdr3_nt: TGCGCCAGCAGCTTGGGGCTAGCGGCCCAATGGGCCACCGGGGAGCTGTTTTTT

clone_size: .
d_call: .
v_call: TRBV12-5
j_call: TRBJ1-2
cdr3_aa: CASGSRKGLYGYTF
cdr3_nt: TGTGCTAGTGGTTCTCGGAAGGGGCTCTATGGCTACACCTTC

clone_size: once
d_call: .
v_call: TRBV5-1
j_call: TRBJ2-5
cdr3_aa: CASSLEGSLQETQYF
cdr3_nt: TGCGCCAGCAGCTTGGAGGGCAGCCTCCAAGAGACCCAGTACTTC

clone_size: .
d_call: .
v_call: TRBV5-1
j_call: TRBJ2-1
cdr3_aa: CASSFERSYNEQFF
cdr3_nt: TGCGCCAGCAGCTTTGAACGATCCTACAATGAGCAGTTCTTC

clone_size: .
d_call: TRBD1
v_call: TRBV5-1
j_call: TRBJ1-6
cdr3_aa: CASSLEDRANSPLHF
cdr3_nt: TGCGCCAGCAGCTTGGAGGACAGGGCGAATTCACCCCTCCACTTT

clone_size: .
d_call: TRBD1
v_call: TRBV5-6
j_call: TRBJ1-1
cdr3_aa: CASSSEYRGRTEAFF
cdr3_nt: TGTGCCAGCAGCAGTGAATACAGGGGAAGGACTGAAGCTTTCTTT

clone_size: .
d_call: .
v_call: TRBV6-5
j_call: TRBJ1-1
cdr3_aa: CASSYTLGGRGRAFF
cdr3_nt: TGTGCCAGCAGTTACACCCTGGGGGGTAGGGGTAGAGCTTTCTTT

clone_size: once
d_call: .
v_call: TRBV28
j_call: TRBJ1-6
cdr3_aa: CASSLIVRLNSPLHF
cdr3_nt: TGTGCCAGCAGTTTAATAGTCAGGCTTAATTCACCCCTCCACTTT

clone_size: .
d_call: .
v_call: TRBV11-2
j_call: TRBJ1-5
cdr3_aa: CASSLEGTNQPQHF
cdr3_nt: TGTGCCAGCAGCTTGGAGGGGACTAATCAGCCCCAGCATTTT

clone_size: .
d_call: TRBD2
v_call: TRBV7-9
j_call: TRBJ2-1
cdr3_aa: CASSLETSGRYNEQFF
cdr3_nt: TGTGCCAGCAGCTTAGAAACTAGCGGTCGGTACAATGAGCAGTTCTTC

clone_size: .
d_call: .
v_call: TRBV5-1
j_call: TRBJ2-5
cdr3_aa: CASSSPGAGETQYF
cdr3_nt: TGCGCCAGCAGCTCGCCCGGTGCTGGAGAGACCCAGTACTTC